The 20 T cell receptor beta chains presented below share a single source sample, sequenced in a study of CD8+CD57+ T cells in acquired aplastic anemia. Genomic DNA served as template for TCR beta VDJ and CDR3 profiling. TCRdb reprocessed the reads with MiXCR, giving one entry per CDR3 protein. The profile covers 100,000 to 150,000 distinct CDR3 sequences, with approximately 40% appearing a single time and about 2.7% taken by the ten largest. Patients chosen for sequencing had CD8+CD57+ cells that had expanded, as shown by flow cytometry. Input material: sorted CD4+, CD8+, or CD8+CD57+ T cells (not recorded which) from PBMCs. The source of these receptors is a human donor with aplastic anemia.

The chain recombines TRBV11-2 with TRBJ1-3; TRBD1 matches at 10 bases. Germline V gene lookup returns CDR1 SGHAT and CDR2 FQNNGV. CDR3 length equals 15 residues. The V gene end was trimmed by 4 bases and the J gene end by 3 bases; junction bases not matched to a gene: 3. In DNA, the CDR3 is TGTGCCAGCAGCTCGACAGGGGGCGATGGAAACACCATATATTTT. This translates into CASSSTGGDGNTIYF.

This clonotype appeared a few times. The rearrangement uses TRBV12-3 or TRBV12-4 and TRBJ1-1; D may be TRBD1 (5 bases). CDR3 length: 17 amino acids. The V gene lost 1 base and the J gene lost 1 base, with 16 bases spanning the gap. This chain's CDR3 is CASSLVVFGGRNTEAFF. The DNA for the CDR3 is TGTGCCAGCAGTTTAGTCGTATTCGGGGGTCGGAACACTGAAGCTTTCTTT.

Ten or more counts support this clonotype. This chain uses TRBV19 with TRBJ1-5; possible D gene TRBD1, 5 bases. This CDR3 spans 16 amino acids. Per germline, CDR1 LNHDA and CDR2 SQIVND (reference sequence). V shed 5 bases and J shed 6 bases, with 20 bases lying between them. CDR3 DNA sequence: TGTGCCAGTAGTCCCCCCCGGCGGGGGAGGGGTCAGCCCCAGCATTTT. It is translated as CASSPPRRGRGQPQHF.

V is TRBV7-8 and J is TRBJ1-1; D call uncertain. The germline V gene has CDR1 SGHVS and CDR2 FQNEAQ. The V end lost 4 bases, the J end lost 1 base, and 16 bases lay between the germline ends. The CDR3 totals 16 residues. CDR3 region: CASSSPKRSSNTEAFF. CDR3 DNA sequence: TGTGCCAGCAGCTCACCGAAGAGATCCTCGAACACTGAAGCTTTCTTT.

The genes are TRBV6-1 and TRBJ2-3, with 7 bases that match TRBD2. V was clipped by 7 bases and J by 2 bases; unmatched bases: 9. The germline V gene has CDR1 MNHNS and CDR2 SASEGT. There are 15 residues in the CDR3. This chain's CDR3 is CASILTAGPTDTQYF. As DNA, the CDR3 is TGTGCCAGCATCCTAACAGCGGGGCCCACAGATACGCAGTATTTT.

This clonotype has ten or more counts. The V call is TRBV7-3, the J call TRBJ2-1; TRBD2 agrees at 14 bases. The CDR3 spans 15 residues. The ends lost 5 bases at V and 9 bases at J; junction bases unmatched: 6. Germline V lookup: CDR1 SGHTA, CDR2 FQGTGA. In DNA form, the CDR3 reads TGTGCCAGCAGCCCGGGGACTAGCGGGGGTGGTGAGCAGTTCTTC. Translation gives CASSPGTSGGGEQFF.

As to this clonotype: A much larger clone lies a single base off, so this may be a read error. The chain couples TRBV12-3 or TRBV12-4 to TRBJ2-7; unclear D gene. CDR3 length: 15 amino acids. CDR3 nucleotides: TGTGCCAGCAGTTTAAGGGTCGGCCTCTCCTACGAGCAGTGCTTC. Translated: CASSLRVGLSYEQCF.

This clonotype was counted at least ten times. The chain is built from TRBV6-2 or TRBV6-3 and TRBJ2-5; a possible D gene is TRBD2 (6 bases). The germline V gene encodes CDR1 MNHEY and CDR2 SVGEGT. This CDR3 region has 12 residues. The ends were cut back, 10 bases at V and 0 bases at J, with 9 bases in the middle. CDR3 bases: TGTGCCACCCGGGAGCACCAAGAGACCCAGTACTTC. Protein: CATREHQETQYF.

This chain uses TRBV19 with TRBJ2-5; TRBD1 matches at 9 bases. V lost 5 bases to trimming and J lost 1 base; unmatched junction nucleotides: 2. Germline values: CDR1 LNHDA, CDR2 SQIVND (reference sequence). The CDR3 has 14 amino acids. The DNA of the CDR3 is TGTGCCAGTAGTGAGGACAGGGGCCAAGAGACCCAGTACTTC. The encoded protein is CASSEDRGQETQYF.

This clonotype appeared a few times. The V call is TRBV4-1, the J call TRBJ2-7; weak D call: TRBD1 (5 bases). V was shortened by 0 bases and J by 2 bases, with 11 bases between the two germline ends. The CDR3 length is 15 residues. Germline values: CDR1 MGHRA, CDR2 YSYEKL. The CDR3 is CASSQETVMTYEQYF. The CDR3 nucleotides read TGCGCCAGCAGCCAAGAGACAGTGATGACCTACGAGCAGTACTTC.

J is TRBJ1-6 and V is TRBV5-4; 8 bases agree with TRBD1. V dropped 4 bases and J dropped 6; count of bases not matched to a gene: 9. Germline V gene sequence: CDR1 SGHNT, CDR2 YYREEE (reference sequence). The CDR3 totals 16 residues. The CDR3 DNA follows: TGTGCCAGCAGCACCGGGACAGGAGGCAGTAATTCACCCCTCCACTTT. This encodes CASSTGTGGSNSPLHF. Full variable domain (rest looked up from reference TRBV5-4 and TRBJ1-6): ETGVTQSPTHLIKTRGQQVTLRCSSQSGHNTVSWYQQALGQGPQFIFQYYREEENGRGNFPPRFSGLQFPNYSSELNVNALELDDSALYLCASSTGTGGSNSPLHFGNGTRLTVT.

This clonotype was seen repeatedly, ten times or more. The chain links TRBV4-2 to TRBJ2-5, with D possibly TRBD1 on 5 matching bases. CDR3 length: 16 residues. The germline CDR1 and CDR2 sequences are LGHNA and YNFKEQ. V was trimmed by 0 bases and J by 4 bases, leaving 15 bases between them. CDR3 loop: CASSQESPGLVETQYF. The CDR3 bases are TGTGCCAGCAGCCAAGAGTCCCCAGGGCTGGTAGAGACCCAGTACTTC.

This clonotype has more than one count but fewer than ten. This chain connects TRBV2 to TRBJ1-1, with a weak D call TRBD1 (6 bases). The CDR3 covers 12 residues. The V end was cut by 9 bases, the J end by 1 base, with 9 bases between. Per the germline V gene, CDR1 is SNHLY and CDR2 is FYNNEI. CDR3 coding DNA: TGTGCCAGTGAACAGGGGAACACTGAAGCTTTCTTT. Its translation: CASEQGNTEAFF.

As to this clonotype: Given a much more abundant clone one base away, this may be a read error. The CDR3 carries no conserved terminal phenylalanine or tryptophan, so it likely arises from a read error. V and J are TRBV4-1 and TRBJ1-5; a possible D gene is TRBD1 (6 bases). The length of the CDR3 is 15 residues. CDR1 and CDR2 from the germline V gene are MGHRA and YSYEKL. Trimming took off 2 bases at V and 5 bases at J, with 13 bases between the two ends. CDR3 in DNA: TGCGCCAGCAGCCAATCCGGACAGTCTGATCAGCCCCAGCATTCT. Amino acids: CASSQSGQSDQPQHS.

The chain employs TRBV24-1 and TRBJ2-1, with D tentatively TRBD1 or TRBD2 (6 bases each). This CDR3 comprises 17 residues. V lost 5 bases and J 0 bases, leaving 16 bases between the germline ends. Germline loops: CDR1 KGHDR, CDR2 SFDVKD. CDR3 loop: CATSAGGGRSSYNEQFF. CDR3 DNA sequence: TGTGCCACCAGTGCTGGAGGGGGAAGGAGCTCCTACAATGAGCAGTTCTTC.

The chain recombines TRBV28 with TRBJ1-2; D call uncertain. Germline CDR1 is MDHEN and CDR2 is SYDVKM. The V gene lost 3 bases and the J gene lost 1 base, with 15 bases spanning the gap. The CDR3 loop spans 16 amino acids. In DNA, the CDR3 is TGTGCCAGCAGTTTGGGTCAGGCAAACTTTAACTATGGCTACACCTTC. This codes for CASSLGQANFNYGYTF.

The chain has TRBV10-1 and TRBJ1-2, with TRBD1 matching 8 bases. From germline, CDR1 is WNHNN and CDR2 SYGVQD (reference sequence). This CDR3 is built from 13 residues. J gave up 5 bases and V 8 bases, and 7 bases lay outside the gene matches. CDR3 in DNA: TGCGCCAGCTCGACAGGGGAGGATTATGGCTACACCTTC. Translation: CASSTGEDYGYTF.

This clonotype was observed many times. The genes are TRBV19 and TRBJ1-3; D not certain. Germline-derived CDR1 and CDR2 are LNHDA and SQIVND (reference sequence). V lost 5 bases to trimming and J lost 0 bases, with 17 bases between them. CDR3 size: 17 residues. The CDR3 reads CASSQSARTLSGNTIYF. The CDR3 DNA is TGTGCCAGTAGTCAATCCGCACGGACCCTCTCTGGAAACACCATATATTTT.

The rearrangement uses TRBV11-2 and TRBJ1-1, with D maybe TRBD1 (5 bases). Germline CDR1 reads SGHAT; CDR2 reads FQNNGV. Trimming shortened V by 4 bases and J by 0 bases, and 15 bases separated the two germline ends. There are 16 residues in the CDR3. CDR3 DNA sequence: TGTGCCAGCAGCTCACCAGGGAGGGAAATGAACACTGAAGCTTTCTTT. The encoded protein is CASSSPGREMNTEAFF.

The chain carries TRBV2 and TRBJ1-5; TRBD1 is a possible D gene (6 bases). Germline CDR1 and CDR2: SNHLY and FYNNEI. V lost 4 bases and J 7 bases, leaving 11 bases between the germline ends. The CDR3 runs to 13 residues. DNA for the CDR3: TGTGCCAGCAGTGCAGGGGAGGAGCAGCCCCAGCATTTT. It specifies CASSAGEEQPQHF.